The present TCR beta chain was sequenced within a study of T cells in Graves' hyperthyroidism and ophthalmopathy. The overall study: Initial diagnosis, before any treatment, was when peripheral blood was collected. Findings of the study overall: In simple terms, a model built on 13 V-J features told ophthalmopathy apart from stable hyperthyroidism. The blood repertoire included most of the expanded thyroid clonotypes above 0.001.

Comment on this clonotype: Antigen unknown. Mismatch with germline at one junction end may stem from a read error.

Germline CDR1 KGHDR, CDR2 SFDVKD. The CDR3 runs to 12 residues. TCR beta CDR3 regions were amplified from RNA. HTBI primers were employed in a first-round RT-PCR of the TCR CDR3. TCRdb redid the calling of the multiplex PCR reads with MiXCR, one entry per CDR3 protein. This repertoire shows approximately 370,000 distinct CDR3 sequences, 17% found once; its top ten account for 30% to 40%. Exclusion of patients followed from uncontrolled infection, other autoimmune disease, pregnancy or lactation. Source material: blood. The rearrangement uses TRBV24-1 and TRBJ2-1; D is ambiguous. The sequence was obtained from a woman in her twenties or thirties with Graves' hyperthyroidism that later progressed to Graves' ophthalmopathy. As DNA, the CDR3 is TGTGTCACCAGCCCTAGGGTAGGTGAGCAGTTCTTC. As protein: CVTSPRVGEQFF.